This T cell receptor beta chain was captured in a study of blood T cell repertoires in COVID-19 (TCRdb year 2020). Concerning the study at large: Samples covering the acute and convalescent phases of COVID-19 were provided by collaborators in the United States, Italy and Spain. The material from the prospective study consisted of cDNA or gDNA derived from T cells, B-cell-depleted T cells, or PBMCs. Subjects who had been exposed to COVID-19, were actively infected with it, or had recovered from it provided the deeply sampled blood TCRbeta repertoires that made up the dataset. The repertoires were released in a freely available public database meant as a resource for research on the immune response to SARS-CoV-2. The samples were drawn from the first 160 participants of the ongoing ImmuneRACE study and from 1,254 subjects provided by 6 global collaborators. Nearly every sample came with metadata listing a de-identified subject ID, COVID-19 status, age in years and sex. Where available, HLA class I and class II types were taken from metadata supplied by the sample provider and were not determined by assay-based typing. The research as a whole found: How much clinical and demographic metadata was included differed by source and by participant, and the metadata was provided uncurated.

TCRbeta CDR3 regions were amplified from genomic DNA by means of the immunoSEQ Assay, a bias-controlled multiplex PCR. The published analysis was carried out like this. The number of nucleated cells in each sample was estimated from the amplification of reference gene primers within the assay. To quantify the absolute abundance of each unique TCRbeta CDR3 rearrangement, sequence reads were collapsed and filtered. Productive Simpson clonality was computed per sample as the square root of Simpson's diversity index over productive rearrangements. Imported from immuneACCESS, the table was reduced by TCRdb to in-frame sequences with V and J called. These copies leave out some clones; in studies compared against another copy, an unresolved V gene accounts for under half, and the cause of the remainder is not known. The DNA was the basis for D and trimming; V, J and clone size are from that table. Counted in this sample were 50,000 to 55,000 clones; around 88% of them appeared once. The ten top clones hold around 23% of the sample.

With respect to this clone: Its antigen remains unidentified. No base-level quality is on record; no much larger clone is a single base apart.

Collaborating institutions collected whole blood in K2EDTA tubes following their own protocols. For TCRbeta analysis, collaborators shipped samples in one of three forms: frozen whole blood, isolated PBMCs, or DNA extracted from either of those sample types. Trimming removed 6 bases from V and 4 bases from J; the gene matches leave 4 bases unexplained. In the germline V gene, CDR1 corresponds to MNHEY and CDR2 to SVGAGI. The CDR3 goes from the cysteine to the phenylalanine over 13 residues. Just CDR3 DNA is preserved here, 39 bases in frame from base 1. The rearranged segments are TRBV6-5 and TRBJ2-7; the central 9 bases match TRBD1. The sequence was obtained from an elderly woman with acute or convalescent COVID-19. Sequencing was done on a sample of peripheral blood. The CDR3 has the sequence CASRPGQGYEQYF. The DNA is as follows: TGTGCCAGCAGACCGGGACAGGGTTACGAGCAGTACTTC.